The present TCR beta chain was sequenced within a study of blood T cell repertoires in COVID-19. The CDR3 consists of 13 residues. Germline assignment: CDR1 SGHTA and CDR2 FQGNSA. Trimming at V came to 8 bases and at J to 5 bases, leaving 8 bases not matched to a gene. Using immunoSEQ multiplex PCR, the repertoire was profiled, and TCRdb retains in-frame clones only, with some absent. The sample yields 380,000 or so clones, approximately 86% seen once. The chain links TRBV7-2 to TRBJ2-5; 7 bases agree with TRBD1. This receptor was obtained from a woman in her sixties with COVID-19, enrolled during active disease. What was sequenced was peripheral blood. The CDR3 spells CASGSQGLETQYF. CDR3 nucleotide sequence: TGTGCCAGCGGTTCACAGGGGTTGGAGACCCAGTACTTC.